The 19 T cell receptor beta chains reported below all come from one sample, sequenced in a study of metastatic and nonmetastatic thyroid tumors. TCRdb reanalyzed the PCR reads via MiXCR. The sample shows some 14,000 clones, about 25% of them seen only once. No patient received treatment before thyroid surgery. Sequences were obtained from blood. Every receptor here comes from a female donor with papillary thyroid cancer or a benign thyroid nodule (not recorded which). Some clones in this sample may be carry-over from other donors' samples.

This sequence joins TRBV27 and TRBJ2-1; TRBD2 is a possible D gene (7 bases). V dropped 3 bases and J dropped 1 base, with 10 bases sitting between them. The CDR3 is 15 residues long. Germline CDR1 reads MNHEY; CDR2 reads SMNVEV (reference sequence). In nucleotides, the CDR3 is TGTGCCAGCAGTTTCCGGGGGGCGTCCTACAATGAGCAGTTCTTC. Amino acids: CASSFRGASYNEQFF.

The V call is TRBV7-2, the J call TRBJ1-3; no definite D call. This CDR3 is built from 14 residues. Germline lookup yields CDR1 SGHTA and CDR2 FQGNSA. V was clipped by 1 base and J by 0 bases, with 4 bases between them. The CDR3 loop reads CASSLDSSGNTIYF. CDR3 sequence (DNA): TGTGCCAGCAGCTTAGACAGCTCTGGAAACACCATATATTTT.

This clone is categorized as medium-sized. The J gene is TRBJ2-1, the V gene TRBV27; D may correspond to TRBD1 or TRBD2 (5 bases each). Trimming left V 3 bases short and J 1 base short, with 13 bases between. This CDR3 has 16 residues. CDR1 and CDR2 (germline): MNHEY, SMNVEV (reference sequence). CDR3 nucleotide sequence: TGTGCCAGCAGTTTGAGGGGCCCGGGGTCCTACAATGAGCAGTTCTTC. Its protein product is CASSLRGPGSYNEQFF.

This clone is categorized as medium-sized. The CDR3 loop is CASSLWTNTGELFF. CDR3 bases: TGTGCCAGCAGTTTATGGACCAACACCGGGGAGCTGTTTTTT. The V gene is TRBV28, the J gene TRBJ2-2; no clear D gene. Trimming left V 0 bases short and J 2 bases short, with 4 bases between. The CDR3 consists of 14 residues. The V gene's germline CDR1 is MDHEN and CDR2 SYDVKM. Full variable domain (missing parts from reference TRBV28 and TRBJ2-2): DVKVTQSSRYLVKRTGEKVFLECVQDMDHENMFWYRQDPGLGLRLIYFSYDVKMKEKGDIPEGYSVSREKKERFSLILESASTNQTSMYLCASSLWTNTGELFFGEGSRLTVL.

This clone was found a few times. The CDR3 sequence: CASSSDPGDEQYF. The DNA of the CDR3 is TGTGCCAGCAGTTCGGACCCCGGCGACGAGCAGTACTTC. The chain links TRBV12-3 or TRBV12-4 to TRBJ2-7; D gene unclear. This CDR3 has 13 amino acids. V lost 4 bases and J lost 5, with 12 bases in between.

Within the sample, this clone is medium-sized. The same CDR3 also results from other DNA sequences found in this sample. This chain connects TRBV7-9 to TRBJ2-7; D gene uncertain. V lost 2 bases and J lost 1, with 6 bases in between. Germline values: CDR1 SEHNR, CDR2 FQNEAQ (reference sequence). CDR3 length: 13 amino acids. The CDR3, as DNA: TGTGCCAGCAGCTTAACAATTTCCTACGAGCAGTACTTC. It is translated as CASSLTISYEQYF.

This clone qualifies as medium-sized. The same CDR3 can be traced to other DNA sequences in this sample. The J gene is TRBJ1-6, the V gene TRBV2, with 8 positions matching TRBD1. V was pared by 6 bases and J by 5 bases, with 3 bases of the junction left unmatched. The CDR3 loop spans 14 amino acids. Germline CDR1 and CDR2: SNHLY and FYNNEI. CDR3 DNA: TGTGCCAGCAGCTTGACAGGGGATAATTCACCCCTCCACTTT. It encodes CASSLTGDNSPLHF.

In its sample, this clone was seen many times. The chain recombines TRBV12-3 or TRBV12-4 with TRBJ1-4; maybe TRBD1 (5 bases). Trimming shortened V by 4 bases and J by 10 bases, and 16 bases separated the two germline ends. The CDR3 loop spans 14 amino acids. The CDR3 nucleotides read TGTGCCAGCAGTTACGACCCCCAGGGTGGAAAACTGTTTTTT. Its translation: CASSYDPQGGKLFF.

This clone was counted many times. The V gene is TRBV14, the J gene TRBJ2-1; 7 nucleotides line up with TRBD1. Germline CDR1 reads SGHDN; CDR2 reads FVKESK. The CDR3 contains 17 residues. J lost 5 bases, V lost 3 bases, and 13 bases had no gene match. CDR3 in amino acids: CASSQTTRQGGNNEQFF. For the CDR3, the DNA is TGTGCCAGCAGCCAGACAACTAGACAGGGCGGAAACAATGAGCAGTTCTTC.

This clone rates as large. This rearrangement joins TRBV5-1 to TRBJ2-7; TRBD1 matches at 8 bases. This CDR3 is 16 amino acids long. Germline assignment: CDR1 SGHRS and CDR2 YFSETQ. The V and J ends lost 2 bases and 5 bases, in that order; junction bases with no gene match: 12. The CDR3 loop is CASSLEQGARSDEQYF. For the CDR3, the DNA is TGCGCCAGCAGCTTAGAGCAGGGGGCGCGCAGTGACGAGCAGTACTTC.

As DNA, the CDR3 is TGTGCCAGCAGCTTGAACAGTCCCGCGAACACCGGGGAGCTGTTTTTT. It encodes CASSLNSPANTGELFF. V usage is TRBV11-2 and J usage is TRBJ2-2; no reliable D call. The V gene lost 3 bases and the J gene lost 0 bases, with 11 bases spanning the gap. The germline V gene has CDR1 SGHAT and CDR2 FQNNGV. CDR3 length: 16 residues.

At least ten counts were recorded for this clone. CDR3 nucleotide sequence: TGTGCCTGGGAGAATGAAAAACTGTTTTTT. Encoded protein: CAWENEKLFF. The chain joins TRBV30 to TRBJ1-4, with D unclear. Trimming cost V 5 bases and J 5 bases, with 3 bases left between them. Germline CDR1 is GTSNPN and CDR2 is SVGIG (reference sequence). The CDR3 is 10 amino acids.

This clone is labeled as medium-sized (0.01 to 0.1%). This rearrangement joins TRBV24-1 to TRBJ2-6; D might be TRBD2 (6 bases). Per the germline V gene, CDR1 is KGHDR and CDR2 is SFDVKD. V shed 5 bases and J shed 4 bases, with 14 bases lying between them. The CDR3 is 16 amino acids. In DNA form, the CDR3 reads TGTGCCACCAGTGCGGGCGGGGAGAAGGGGGCCAACGTCCTGACTTTC. It specifies CATSAGGEKGANVLTF.

The rearrangement links TRBV5-1 to TRBJ1-1; TRBD1 is a possible D gene (5 bases). This CDR3 is built from 12 residues. Trimming shortened V by 4 bases and J by 6 bases, and 10 bases separated the two germline ends. Germline-derived CDR1 and CDR2 are SGHRS and YFSETQ. In nucleotides, the CDR3 is TGCGCCAGCAGCGAGGGGTGGTCTGAAGCTTTCTTT. It yields the protein CASSEGWSEAFF.

This clone is categorized as medium-sized (0.01 to 0.1%). J is TRBJ2-3 and V is TRBV6-1; no clear D. The V end was cut by 6 bases, the J end by 2 bases, with 6 bases between. CDR1 and CDR2 (germline): MNHNS, SASEGT. The CDR3 extends over 12 amino acids. The CDR3 nucleotides read TGTGCCAGCAGACCTATCACAGATACGCAGTATTTT. Translating it yields CASRPITDTQYF.

By frequency in the sample, this clone is medium-sized (0.01 to 0.1%). The rearrangement links TRBV15 to TRBJ2-1; a possible D gene is TRBD2 (7 bases). The CDR3 is made up of 15 amino acids. Germline values: CDR1 LNHNV, CDR2 YYDKDF (reference sequence). V lost 1 base and J 8 bases, leaving 15 bases between the germline ends. CDR3 coding DNA: TGTGCCACCAGCAGAGCCCGCGGGGGCGGAGATGAGCAGTTCTTC. This encodes CATSRARGGGDEQFF.

In its sample, this clone was seen a few times. V usage is TRBV27 and J usage is TRBJ1-1; a possible D gene is TRBD1 (5 bases). The CDR3 sequence is 16 residues long. Germline assignment: CDR1 MNHEY and CDR2 SMNVEV (reference sequence). Trimming left V 10 bases short and J 3 bases short, with 24 bases between. CDR3 protein: CAKRVGTPHPYTEAFF. CDR3 DNA sequence: TGTGCCAAAAGGGTCGGGACTCCACACCCCTACACTGAAGCTTTCTTT.

By sample fraction, this clone is medium-sized (0.01 to 0.1%). V usage is TRBV28 and J usage is TRBJ2-3; either TRBD1 or TRBD2 may supply D (6 bases each). The V end lost 6 bases, the J end lost 6 bases, and 10 bases lay between the germline ends. The CDR3 runs 12 residues. Germline V gene data show CDR1 as MDHEN and CDR2 as SYDVKM. The CDR3 sequence is CASRSGADTQYF. In nucleotides, the CDR3 is TGTGCCAGCAGGTCGGGGGCCGATACGCAGTATTTT.

This clone is labeled medium-sized (0.01 to 0.1%). V gene TRBV25-1 combines with J gene TRBJ1-6; TRBD1 agrees at 8 bases. The CDR3 sequence is 15 residues long. Per the germline V gene, CDR1 is MGHDK and CDR2 is SYGVNS. The junction had 6 bases not matched to a gene; V was cut back by 1 base and J by 10 bases. The CDR3 sequence is CASSELDRGSSPLHF. DNA of the CDR3: TGTGCCAGCAGTGAATTAGACAGGGGAAGCTCACCCCTCCACTTT. The full variable domain, its missing parts supplied by reference TRBV25-1 and TRBJ1-6, is EADIYQTPRYLVIGTGKKITLECSQTMGHDKMYWYQQDPGMELHLIHYSYGVNSTEKGDLSSESTVSRIRTEHFPLTLESARPSHTSQYLCASSELDRGSSPLHFGNGTRLTVT.